This passage covers 27 T cell receptor beta chains from one sample sequenced in a study of Graves' ophthalmopathy and Graves' hyperthyroidism. RNA transcripts provided the template for amplifying TCR beta CDR3 regions. HTBI primers primed a first-round RT-PCR, and a second-round multiplex PCR followed. Each CDR3 protein gets one entry after TCRdb re-called the multiplex PCR reads with MiXCR. The repertoire holds 500,000 to 800,000 distinct CDR3 sequences, roughly two fifths seen once, with more than 2.5% in the top ten. The sequenced sample consisted of peripheral blood. The receptor set was obtained from an adult man with Graves' ophthalmopathy.

This clonotype was seen many times. This sequence joins TRBV12-3 or TRBV12-4 and TRBJ1-1, with TRBD1 identical over 12 bases. The CDR3 is made up of 14 amino acids. V shed 8 bases, J shed 6 bases, and the junction held 7 bases outside the gene matches. This CDR3 is CASARGQGASEAFF. The CDR3 coding sequence is TGTGCCAGCGCACGGGGACAGGGGGCCTCTGAAGCTTTCTTT.

This chain uses TRBV10-3 with TRBJ1-5; TRBD1 aligns across 10 bases. The CDR3 runs 16 residues. Losses at the gene ends were 3 bases for V and 5 bases for J; bases not matched to a gene: 7. CDR1 is ENHRY, CDR2 SYGVKD, per germline. The CDR3 spells CAISDGGQGKHQPQHF. The CDR3 DNA reads TGTGCCATCAGTGACGGGGGACAGGGGAAGCATCAGCCCCAGCATTTT.

This clonotype was counted many times. The CDR3 nucleotides are TGTGCCAGCAGCTTAGTGAGGGGGGATCCGTTCCGGAGTCGCCCCAATGAAAAACTGTTTTTT. Its protein is CASSLVRGDPFRSRPNEKLFF. This sequence joins TRBV7-9 and TRBJ1-4; weak D call: TRBD1 (6 bases). Germline CDR1 and CDR2: SEHNR and FQNEAQ (reference sequence). The germline V and J ends were trimmed by 1 base and 5 bases, with 29 bases remaining between them. This CDR3 region has 21 residues.

This clonotype was detected only a few times. The rearrangement links TRBV5-4 to TRBJ2-7; maybe TRBD1 (5 bases). There are 13 residues in the CDR3. Per germline, CDR1 SGHNT and CDR2 YYREEE (reference sequence). With 4 bases removed from V and 7 bases from J, the gap between germline ends came to 15 bases. The CDR3 DNA follows: TGTGCCAGCAGCCGACTGGGGCTTGGGGAGCAGTACTTC. It is translated as CASSRLGLGEQYF.

This clonotype occurred many times. V and J are TRBV10-3 and TRBJ1-5; D gene uncertain. Germline V lookup: CDR1 ENHRY, CDR2 SYGVKD. The CDR3 runs 13 residues. The germline V and J ends were trimmed by 0 bases and 12 bases, with 12 bases remaining between them. Here the CDR3 DNA reads TGTGCCATCAGTGAGTCGAGGTCAGAAATCCAGCATTTT. Its protein is CAISESRSEIQHF.

This clonotype was counted between two and nine times. The rearrangement uses TRBV7-3 and TRBJ1-2, with 8 positions matching TRBD1. V shed 6 bases, J shed 5 bases, and the junction held 11 bases outside the gene matches. This CDR3 comprises 15 residues. Germline loops: CDR1 SGHTA, CDR2 FQGTGA. CDR3 sequence: CASSGGIRQGYGYTF. The CDR3 DNA is TGTGCCAGCAGTGGCGGGATCCGACAGGGGTATGGCTACACCTTC.

This chain uses TRBV2 with TRBJ2-5; the D gene could be TRBD1 or TRBD2 (6 bases each). V dropped 5 bases and J dropped 4 bases, with 11 bases sitting between them. The CDR3 length is 13 residues. Per the germline V gene, CDR1 is SNHLY and CDR2 is FYNNEI. DNA of the CDR3: TGTGCCAGCAGTTGGGGGGACACAGAGACCCAGTACTTC. Translation gives CASSWGDTETQYF.

This clonotype was seen just once. The junction differs from germline at one of its ends, possibly a read error. The V gene is TRBV25-1, the J gene TRBJ2-7; TRBD1 aligns across 9 bases. The CDR3 runs to 16 residues. Germline V lookup: CDR1 MGHDK, CDR2 SYGVNS. Here the CDR3 reads CASSPVRTGDPYEQYF. CDR3 bases: TGCGCCAGCAGCCCTGTCCGGACAGGGGACCCCTACGAGCAGTACTTC.

This clonotype came up many times. V gene TRBV9 combines with J gene TRBJ2-7; 8 positions match TRBD2. This CDR3 is built from 14 residues. Germline V gene data show CDR1 as SGDLS and CDR2 as YYNGEE. The V gene end was trimmed by 6 bases and the J gene end by 6 bases; junction bases not matched to a gene: 11. CDR3 DNA: TGTGCCAGCACCTCAGGCCTCGGGGGGGGCGAGCAGTACTTC. Its protein is CASTSGLGGGEQYF.

The sample holds a few counts of this clonotype. The genes are TRBV30 and TRBJ2-5; TRBD2 is a possible D gene (6 bases). The germline V and J ends were trimmed by 3 bases and 4 bases, with 12 bases remaining between them. Germline-derived CDR1 and CDR2 are GTSNPN and SVGIG (reference sequence). This CDR3 comprises 13 residues. CDR3 coding DNA: TGTGCCTGGAGCACTAGCTGGCTAGAGACCCAGTACTTC. Its protein product is CAWSTSWLETQYF.

With respect to this clonotype: A much larger clone differs by one base, so this may be a read error. V usage is TRBV20-1 and J usage is TRBJ1-5, with a weak D call TRBD1 (6 bases). The CDR3 is 15 amino acids. V lost 3 bases and J 4 bases, leaving 16 bases between the germline ends. The germline CDR1 and CDR2 sequences are DFQATT and SNEGSKA (reference sequence). The DNA for the CDR3 is TGCAGTGCTAGTGCAGGGGTACGCCGAAATCAGCCCCAGCATTTT. As protein: CSASAGVRRNQPQHF.

This clonotype was detected ten times or more. CDR3 protein: CASSSYAANTEAFF. DNA for the CDR3: TGTGCCAGCAGTTCGTACGCCGCTAACACTGAAGCTTTCTTT. The chain is built from TRBV12-3 or TRBV12-4 and TRBJ1-1; no firm D call. V was clipped by 4 bases and J by 2 bases, with 11 bases between them. The CDR3 contains 14 residues.

This clonotype was recorded at least ten times. The chain combines TRBV19 with TRBJ1-3; D remains unclear. Trimming shortened V by 10 bases and J by 0 bases, and 19 bases separated the two germline ends. The germline V gene encodes CDR1 LNHDA and CDR2 SQIVND (reference sequence). There are 16 residues in the CDR3. CDR3 in amino acids: CAKVAPPTSSGNTIYF. The DNA for the CDR3 is TGTGCCAAGGTGGCGCCACCTACCTCCTCTGGAAACACCATATATTTT. The variable domain in full, completed from reference TRBV19 and TRBJ1-3, reads DGGITQSPKYLFRKEGQNVTLSCEQNLNHDAMYWYRQDPGQGLRLIYYSQIVNDFQKGDIAEGYSVSREKKESFPLTVTSAQKNPTAFYLCAKVAPPTSSGNTIYFGEGSWLTVV.

This clonotype was observed many times. The rearrangement joins TRBV7-3 to TRBJ2-5; unclear D gene. Germline lookup yields CDR1 SGHTA and CDR2 FQGTGA. The CDR3 spans 13 residues. V was trimmed by 0 bases and J by 5 bases, leaving 7 bases between them. The chain's CDR3 is CASSLTRDETQYF. The CDR3 DNA follows: TGTGCCAGCAGCTTAACTAGGGATGAGACCCAGTACTTC.

V and J are TRBV25-1 and TRBJ1-5; D is perhaps TRBD1 (6 bases). The germline V gene encodes CDR1 MGHDK and CDR2 SYGVNS. This CDR3 contains 14 residues. V shed 6 bases and J shed 7 bases, with 16 bases lying between them. The CDR3, as DNA: TGTGCCAGCAGCGTTTCAGGGGAGGGGCAGCCCCAGCATTTT. Protein sequence: CASSVSGEGQPQHF.

This clonotype occurred many times. The rearrangement uses TRBV19 and TRBJ1-2; the D gene is possibly TRBD1 (6 bases). The CDR3 loop spans 15 amino acids. Trimming took off 2 bases at V and 4 bases at J, with 14 bases between the two ends. Germline CDR1 and CDR2: LNHDA and SQIVND (reference sequence). In nucleotides, the CDR3 is TGTGCCAGTAGTATAACTCGGACAGCTGTCTATGGCTACACCTTC. Translated, it gives CASSITRTAVYGYTF. The variable domain in full, completed from reference TRBV19 and TRBJ1-2, reads DGGITQSPKYLFRKEGQNVTLSCEQNLNHDAMYWYRQDPGQGLRLIYYSQIVNDFQKGDIAEGYSVSREKKESFPLTVTSAQKNPTAFYLCASSITRTAVYGYTFGSGTRLTVV.

To note about this clonotype: An end of the junction differs from the germline gene, which may be a read error. This rearrangement joins TRBV2 to TRBJ2-7; D may correspond to TRBD1 or TRBD2 (7 bases each). The germline gives CDR1 SNHLY, CDR2 FYNNEI. The CDR3 spans 12 residues. CDR3 DNA sequence: TGTGCCGGCAGGGGGGGGGCCTACGAGCAGTACTTC. Amino acids: CAGRGGAYEQYF.

This chain links TRBV2 with TRBJ1-6; D uncertain. Per the germline V gene, CDR1 is SNHLY and CDR2 is FYNNEI. The V end lost 3 bases, the J end lost 9 bases, and 12 bases lay between the germline ends. The length of the CDR3 is 14 residues. The CDR3 spells CASSDLGHGSPLHF. The CDR3 bases are TGTGCCAGCAGTGATTTAGGGCACGGTTCACCCCTCCACTTT. Combining the CDR3 with reference TRBV2 and TRBJ1-6 gives the whole variable domain EPEVTQTPSHQVTQMGQEVILRCVPISNHLYFYWYRQILGQKVEFLVSFYNNEISEKSEIFDDQFSVERPDGSNFTLKIRSTKLEDSAMYFCASSDLGHGSPLHFGNGTRLTVT.

V and J are TRBV4-2 and TRBJ1-1; D unresolved. Trimming took 0 bases from V and 0 from J, leaving 8 bases between them. Germline CDR1 reads LGHNA; CDR2 reads YNFKEQ. The CDR3 totals 15 residues. The CDR3 here is CASSQEVGLNTEAFF. The CDR3 DNA sequence: TGTGCCAGCAGCCAAGAGGTAGGGTTGAACACTGAAGCTTTCTTT.

This clonotype was seen repeatedly, ten times or more. The V gene is TRBV25-1, the J gene TRBJ2-5, with D uncertain. Trimming took 1 base from V and 4 from J, leaving 4 bases between them. The CDR3 loop spans 12 amino acids. CDR1 and CDR2 from the germline V gene are MGHDK and SYGVNS. The CDR3 sequence is CASSESPETQYF. DNA for the CDR3: TGTGCCAGCAGTGAATCCCCAGAGACCCAGTACTTC.

This clonotype has more than one count but fewer than ten. The chain employs TRBV7-9 and TRBJ2-7; D is possibly TRBD2 (5 bases). Germline values: CDR1 SEHNR, CDR2 FQNEAQ (reference sequence). There are 13 residues in the CDR3. V dropped 6 bases and J dropped 7 bases, with 16 bases sitting between them. The DNA for the CDR3 is TGTGCCAGCAGAGCGGACGGTGACGGGGAGCAGTACTTC. Protein: CASRADGDGEQYF.

Turning to this clonotype: A much larger clone lies a single base off, so this may be a read error. CDR3 nucleotide sequence: TGTGCCAGCAGTGGCCGCTTGGCTTACGAGCAGTACTTC. Translating gives CASSGRLAYEQYF. The rearrangement uses TRBV25-1 and TRBJ2-7; D remains ambiguous. CDR1 is MGHDK, CDR2 SYGVNS, per germline. The CDR3 covers 13 residues. The V end was cut by 4 bases, the J end by 4 bases, with 11 bases between.

Of note for this clonotype: A much larger clone is a single base away; this may be a read error. The V gene is TRBV2, the J gene TRBJ1-1, with TRBD1 as a possible D gene (5 bases). The germline gives CDR1 SNHLY, CDR2 FYNNEI. The CDR3 has 14 residues. Here the CDR3 reads CASSDKGTNAEAFF. As DNA, the CDR3 is TGTGCCAGCAGTGATAAGGGGACGAACGCTGAAGCTTTCTTT.

The rearrangement links TRBV20-1 to TRBJ2-5; no reliable D call. The CDR3 is made up of 14 amino acids. Trimming removed 2 bases at V and 0 bases at J, with 10 bases between. The germline V gene has CDR1 DFQATT and CDR2 SNEGSKA (reference sequence). CDR3 region: CSARMAAHQETQYF. In DNA form, the CDR3 reads TGCAGTGCTAGAATGGCAGCGCACCAAGAGACCCAGTACTTC.

The V gene is TRBV25-1, the J gene TRBJ2-7; D remains ambiguous. There are 12 residues in the CDR3. Germline V lookup: CDR1 MGHDK, CDR2 SYGVNS. CDR3 loop: CVFWAESGEQYF. The CDR3 DNA follows: TGTGTCTTCTGGGCAGAATCGGGCGAGCAGTACTTC.

This clonotype is judged medium-sized. V is TRBV24-1 and J is TRBJ1-2; the match to TRBD1 covers 8 bases. Germline trimming cut 9 bases from V and 3 bases from J; bases unmatched to any gene: 17. Germline values: CDR1 KGHDR, CDR2 SFDVKD. The CDR3 sequence is 17 residues long. Here the CDR3 reads CATSPKGKGQADYGYTF. CDR3 nucleotides: TGTGCCACCTCCCCCAAAGGAAAGGGACAGGCTGACTATGGCTACACCTTC.

The chain recombines TRBV29-1 with TRBJ1-3, with TRBD1 matching over 7 bases. CDR3 length: 14 residues. V gave up 5 bases and J gave up 4 bases; unmatched junction bases: 8. Germline V gene data show CDR1 as SQVTM and CDR2 as ANQGSEA. This chain's CDR3 is CSVSTGSRGNTIYF. CDR3 nucleotide sequence: TGCAGCGTTTCGACAGGGAGTCGCGGAAACACCATATATTTT.